This T cell receptor beta chain was captured by sequencing in a study of blood T cell repertoires in COVID-19. Background on the study: Spain, Italy and the United States supplied samples that represented acute and convalescent COVID-19. Nucleic acid was either cDNA or gDNA, and it came from T cells, B-cell-depleted T cells, or PBMCs.

As processed by the authors: Nucleated cell counts were estimated from reference gene primer amplification. The repertoire was sequenced with immunoSEQ multiplex PCR; TCRdb's copy has only in-frame clones and lacks some. V and J calls and clone size follow that table, whereas D and trimming were derived from the DNA. The sample holds 150,000 to 200,000 clones, under 85% seen once. Sequenced material: peripheral blood. This clonotype originated in a man between 65 and 85 years old with acute or convalescent COVID-19.

The CDR3 coding sequence is TGTGCCAGCAGCTTTGTACCAACGATTTTAGGGGGATCAAAAGAGACCCAGTACTTC. Encoded protein: CASSFVPTILGGSKETQYF. V and J are TRBV5-6 and TRBJ2-5; D might be TRBD1 (6 bases). Deletions cut 2 bases from V and 3 bases from J, with 26 bases between. CDR3 length: 19 amino acids. Per germline, CDR1 SGHDT and CDR2 YYEEEE.